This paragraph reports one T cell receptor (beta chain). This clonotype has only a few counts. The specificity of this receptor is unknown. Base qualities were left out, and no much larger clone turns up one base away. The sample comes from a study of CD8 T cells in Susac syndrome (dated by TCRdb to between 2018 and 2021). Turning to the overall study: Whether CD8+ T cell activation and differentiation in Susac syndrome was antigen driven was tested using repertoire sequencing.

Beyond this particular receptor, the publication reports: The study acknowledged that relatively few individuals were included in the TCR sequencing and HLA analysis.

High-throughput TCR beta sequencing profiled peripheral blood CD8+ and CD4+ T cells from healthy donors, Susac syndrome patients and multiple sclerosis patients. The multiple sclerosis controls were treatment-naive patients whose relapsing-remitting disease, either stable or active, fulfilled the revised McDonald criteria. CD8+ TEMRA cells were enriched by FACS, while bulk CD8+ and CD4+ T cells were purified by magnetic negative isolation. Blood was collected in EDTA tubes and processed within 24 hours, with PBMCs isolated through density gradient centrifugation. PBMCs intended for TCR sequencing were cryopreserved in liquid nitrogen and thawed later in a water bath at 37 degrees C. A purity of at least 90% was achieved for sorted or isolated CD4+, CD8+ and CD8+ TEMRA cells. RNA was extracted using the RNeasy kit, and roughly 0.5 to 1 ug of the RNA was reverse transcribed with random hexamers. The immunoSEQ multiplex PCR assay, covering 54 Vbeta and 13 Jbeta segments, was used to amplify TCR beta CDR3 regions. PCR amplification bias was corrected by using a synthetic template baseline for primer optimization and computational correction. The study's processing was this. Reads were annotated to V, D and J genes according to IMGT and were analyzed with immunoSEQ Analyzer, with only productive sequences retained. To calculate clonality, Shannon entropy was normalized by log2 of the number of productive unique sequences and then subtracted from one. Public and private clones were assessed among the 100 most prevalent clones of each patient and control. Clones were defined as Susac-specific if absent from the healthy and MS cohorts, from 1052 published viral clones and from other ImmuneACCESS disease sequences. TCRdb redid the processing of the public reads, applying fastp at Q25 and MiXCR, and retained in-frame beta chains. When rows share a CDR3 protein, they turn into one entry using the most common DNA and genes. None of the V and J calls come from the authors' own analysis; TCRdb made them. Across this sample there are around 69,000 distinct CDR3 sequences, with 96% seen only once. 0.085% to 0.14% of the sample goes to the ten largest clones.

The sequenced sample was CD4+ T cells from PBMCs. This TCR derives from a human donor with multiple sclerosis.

The encoded CDR3 is CASSLIILGASNQPQHF. The sequenced DNA: TGTGCCAGCAGCCTTATAATCCTAGGGGCTAGCAATCAGCCCCAGCATTTT. The sequence links TRBV11-2 to TRBJ1-5, with TRBD1 as a weak D call on 5 bases. From cysteine to phenylalanine, the CDR3 is 17 amino acids long. The read is trimmed to its CDR3 DNA, 51 bases read in frame from base 1. Sequences SGHAT (CDR1) and FQNNGV (CDR2) are obtained from the germline V gene. V is cut by 5 bases and J by 0 bases, and the space between the germline ends is 17 bases.